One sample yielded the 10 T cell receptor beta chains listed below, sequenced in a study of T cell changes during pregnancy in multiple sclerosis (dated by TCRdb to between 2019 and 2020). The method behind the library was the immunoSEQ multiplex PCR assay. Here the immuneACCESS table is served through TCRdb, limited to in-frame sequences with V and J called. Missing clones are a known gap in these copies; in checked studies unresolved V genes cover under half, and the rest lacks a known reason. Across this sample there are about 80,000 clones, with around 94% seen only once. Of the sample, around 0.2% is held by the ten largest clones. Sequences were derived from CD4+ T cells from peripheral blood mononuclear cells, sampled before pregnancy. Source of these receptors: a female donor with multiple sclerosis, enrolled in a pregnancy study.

In DNA form, the CDR3 reads TGTGCCAGCTCACGGGACAGGGGCAATCAGCCCCAGCATTTT. Protein product: CASSRDRGNQPQHF. The gene calls are TRBV18 and TRBJ1-5; 9 bases agree with TRBD1. CDR1 and CDR2 from the germline V gene are KGHSH and LQKENI. V lost 4 bases, J lost 2 bases, and 0 bases stayed unmatched. The length of the CDR3 is 14 residues.

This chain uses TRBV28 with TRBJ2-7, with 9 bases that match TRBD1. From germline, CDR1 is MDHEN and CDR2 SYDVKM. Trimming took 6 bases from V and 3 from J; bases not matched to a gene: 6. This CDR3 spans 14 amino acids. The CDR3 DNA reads TGTGCCAGCAGGCCCCGACAGGGGGACTACGAGCAGTACTTC. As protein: CASRPRQGDYEQYF. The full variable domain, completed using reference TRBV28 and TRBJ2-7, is DVKVTQSSRYLVKRTGEKVFLECVQDMDHENMFWYRQDPGLGLRLIYFSYDVKMKEKGDIPEGYSVSREKKERFSLILESASTNQTSMYLCASRPRQGDYEQYFGPGTRLTVT.

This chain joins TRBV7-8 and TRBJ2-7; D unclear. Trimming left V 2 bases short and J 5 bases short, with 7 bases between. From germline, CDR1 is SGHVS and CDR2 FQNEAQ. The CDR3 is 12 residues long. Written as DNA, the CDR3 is TGTGCCAGCAGCTTACAGGATCACGAGCAGTACTTC. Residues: CASSLQDHEQYF.

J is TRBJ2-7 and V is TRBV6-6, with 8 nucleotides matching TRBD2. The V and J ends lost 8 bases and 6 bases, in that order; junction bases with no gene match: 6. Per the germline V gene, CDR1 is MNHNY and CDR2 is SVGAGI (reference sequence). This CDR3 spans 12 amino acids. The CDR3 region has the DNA TGTGCCAGCCGGGGGGGTCGGGGCGAGCAGTACTTC. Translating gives CASRGGRGEQYF.

CDR3 sequence reads: CASSNQGEWGTQYF. DNA of the CDR3: TGTGCCAGCAGTAACCAGGGGGAGTGGGGGACCCAGTACTTC. The V gene is TRBV28, the J gene TRBJ2-5; TRBD1 agrees at 7 bases. The trim removed 5 bases at V and 7 bases at J, leaving 10 bases unmatched. The CDR3 contains 14 residues. Germline CDR1 is MDHEN and CDR2 is SYDVKM. The full variable domain, completed using reference TRBV28 and TRBJ2-5, is DVKVTQSSRYLVKRTGEKVFLECVQDMDHENMFWYRQDPGLGLRLIYFSYDVKMKEKGDIPEGYSVSREKKERFSLILESASTNQTSMYLCASSNQGEWGTQYFGPGTRLLVL.

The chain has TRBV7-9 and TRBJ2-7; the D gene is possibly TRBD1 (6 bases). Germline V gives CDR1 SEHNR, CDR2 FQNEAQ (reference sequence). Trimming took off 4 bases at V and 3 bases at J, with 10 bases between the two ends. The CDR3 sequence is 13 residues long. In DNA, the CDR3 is TGTGCCAGCAGCTCGGGACATCTCTACGAGCAGTACTTC. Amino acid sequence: CASSSGHLYEQYF.

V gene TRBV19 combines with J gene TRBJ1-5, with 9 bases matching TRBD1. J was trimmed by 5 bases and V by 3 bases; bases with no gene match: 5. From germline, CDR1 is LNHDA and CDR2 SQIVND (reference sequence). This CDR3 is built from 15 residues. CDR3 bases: TGTGCCAGTAGTATCAACAGGGGGCGGGATCAGCCCCAGCATTTT. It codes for CASSINRGRDQPQHF.

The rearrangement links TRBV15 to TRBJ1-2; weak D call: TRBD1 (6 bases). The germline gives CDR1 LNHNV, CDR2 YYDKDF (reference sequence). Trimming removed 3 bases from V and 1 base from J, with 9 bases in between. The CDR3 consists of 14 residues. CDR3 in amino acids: CATSRLDSNYGYTF. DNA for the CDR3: TGTGCCACCAGCAGGTTGGACAGTAACTATGGCTACACCTTC. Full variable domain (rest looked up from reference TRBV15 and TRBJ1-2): DAMVIQNPRYQVTQFGKPVTLSCSQTLNHNVMYWYQQKSSQAPKLLFHYYDKDFNNEADTPDNFQSRRPNTSFCFLDIRSPGLGDTAMYLCATSRLDSNYGYTFGSGTRLTVV.

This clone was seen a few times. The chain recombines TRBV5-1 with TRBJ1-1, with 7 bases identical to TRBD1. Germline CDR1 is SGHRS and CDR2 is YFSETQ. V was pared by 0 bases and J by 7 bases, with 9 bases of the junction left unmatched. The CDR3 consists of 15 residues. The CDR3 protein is CASSLDLGTVDEAFF. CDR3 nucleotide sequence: TGCGCCAGCAGCTTGGATCTTGGGACAGTGGATGAAGCTTTCTTT. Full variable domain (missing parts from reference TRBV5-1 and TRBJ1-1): KAGVTQTPRYLIKTRGQQVTLSCSPISGHRSVSWYQQTPGQGLQFLFEYFSETQRNKGNFPGRFSGRQFSNSRSEMNVSTLELGDSALYLCASSLDLGTVDEAFFGQGTRLTVV.

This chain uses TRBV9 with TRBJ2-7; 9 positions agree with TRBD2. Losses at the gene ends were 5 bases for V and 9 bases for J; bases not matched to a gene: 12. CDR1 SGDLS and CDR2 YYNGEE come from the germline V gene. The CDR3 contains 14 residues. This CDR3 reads CASSPGTSLYGQYF. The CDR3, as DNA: TGTGCCAGCAGTCCCGGGACTAGCCTTTATGGGCAGTACTTC.